These 29 T cell receptor beta chains came from one sample sequenced in a study of cytomegalovirus exposure and HLA in healthy donors. Repertoires were generated with immunoSEQ multiplex PCR, while TCRdb's copy carries only in-frame clones and drops some. The repertoire holds about 110,000 clones, with roughly 90% as singletons. Sequencing was carried out using PBMCs. The origin of the receptors is a woman in her 30s in good health and CMV-seropositive.

The chain is built from TRBV5-1 and TRBJ2-7; 10 nucleotides agree with TRBD2. With V trimmed by 4 bases and J by 2 bases, 3 bases remained unmatched. The CDR3 spans 14 residues. The germline V gene has CDR1 SGHRS and CDR2 YFSETQ. CDR3 sequence: CASSQREGTYEQYF. CDR3 nucleotides: TGCGCCAGCAGCCAGCGGGAGGGGACCTACGAGCAGTACTTC.

The rearrangement links TRBV11-3 to TRBJ2-5; TRBD2 matches at 13 bases. V shed 5 bases, J shed 0 bases, and the junction held 6 bases outside the gene matches. Germline CDR1 SGHNT, CDR2 YENEEA. CDR3 length equals 17 residues. Here the CDR3 reads CASSPGTSGAYQETQYF. CDR3 bases: TGTGCCAGCAGCCCAGGGACTAGCGGGGCGTACCAAGAGACCCAGTACTTC.

Here the CDR3 DNA reads TGTGCCAGCAGTGAAGTTCGGGGGGCGGGTAGCAATCAGCCCCAGCATTTT. Protein sequence: CASSEVRGAGSNQPQHF. The chain recombines TRBV6-1 with TRBJ1-5; D might be TRBD1 (6 bases). Germline values: CDR1 MNHNS, CDR2 SASEGT. This CDR3 has 17 residues. V was pared by 1 base and J by 0 bases, with 13 bases between.

The chain employs TRBV30 and TRBJ1-1; D may be TRBD1 (5 bases). CDR3 length equals 11 residues. The V end lost 6 bases, the J end lost 8 bases, and 13 bases lay between the germline ends. CDR1 is GTSNPN, CDR2 SVGIG, per germline (reference sequence). The CDR3 nucleotides read TGTGCCTGTTCCGCTACAGGAGAAGCTTTCTTT. Encoded protein: CACSATGEAFF.

The chain carries TRBV11-2 and TRBJ2-1; 8 positions match TRBD1. The J segment lost 7 bases and the V segment lost 0 bases, leaving 8 bases of the junction unmatched. CDR3 length: 16 amino acids. Germline V gives CDR1 SGHAT, CDR2 FQNNGV. CDR3 region: CASSLDSGQGVNEQFF. The CDR3 nucleotides read TGTGCCAGCAGCTTAGATAGCGGACAGGGAGTAAATGAGCAGTTCTTC. Supplemented by reference TRBV11-2 and TRBJ2-1, the full variable domain reads EAGVAQSPRYKIIEKRQSVAFWCNPISGHATLYWYQQILGQGPKLLIQFQNNGVVDDSQLPKDRFSAERLKGVDSTLKIQPAKLEDSAVYLCASSLDSGQGVNEQFFGPGTRLTVL.

The V call is TRBV7-2, the J call TRBJ2-1; 7 bases line up with TRBD2. This CDR3 spans 14 amino acids. CDR1 and CDR2 from the germline V gene are SGHTA and FQGNSA. Trimming at V came to 5 bases and at J to 9 bases, leaving 10 bases not matched to a gene. DNA of the CDR3: TGTGCCAGCAGCAGTGGACTAGGCGGTACTGAGCAGTTCTTC. Amino acid sequence: CASSSGLGGTEQFF.

The sample holds one count of this clone. The chain carries TRBV5-1 and TRBJ2-7; 9 bases are shared with TRBD1. There are 13 residues in the CDR3. Germline lookup yields CDR1 SGHRS and CDR2 YFSETQ. V trimming: 8 bases; J trimming: 1 base; junction bases outside the gene matches: 4. The CDR3, as DNA: TGCGCCAGTACGGGACAGGGATCCTACGAGCAGTACTTC. The encoded protein is CASTGQGSYEQYF.

V usage is TRBV12-5 and J usage is TRBJ1-1, with a possible D match to TRBD1 (6 bases). V lost 1 base to trimming and J lost 5 bases, with 14 bases between them. This CDR3 is 15 amino acids long. Germline V lookup: CDR1 LGHNT, CDR2 FRNRAP. This CDR3 reads CASGLGQTGPTEAFF. DNA for the CDR3: TGTGCTAGTGGTTTGGGACAAACAGGGCCAACTGAAGCTTTCTTT.

This sequence joins TRBV27 and TRBJ1-5, with 7 bases matching TRBD1. The CDR3 sequence is 15 residues long. Per germline, CDR1 MNHEY and CDR2 SMNVEV (reference sequence). The J segment lost 4 bases and the V segment lost 3 bases, leaving 6 bases of the junction unmatched. The CDR3 spells CASSFGAGGNQPQHF. CDR3 coding DNA: TGTGCCAGCAGTTTCGGGGCAGGGGGGAATCAGCCCCAGCATTTT.

The chain is built from TRBV7-9 and TRBJ2-1; 8 bases are a match to TRBD2. Germline loops: CDR1 SEHNR, CDR2 FQNEAQ (reference sequence). The ends lost 5 bases at V and 9 bases at J; junction bases unmatched: 12. The CDR3 runs 15 residues. The CDR3 region has the DNA TGTGCCAGCAGCCCTTGGGCGGGGGGCCCTGGTGAGCAGTTCTTC. Protein product: CASSPWAGGPGEQFF.

This clone was counted only a few times. The chain carries TRBV28 and TRBJ2-7; D uncertain. The germline V gene encodes CDR1 MDHEN and CDR2 SYDVKM. The germline V and J ends were trimmed by 6 bases and 2 bases, with 8 bases remaining between them. The CDR3 is 12 residues long. The CDR3 nucleotides are TGTGCCAGCAGACGTCAGGCCTACGAGCAGTACTTC. Amino acids: CASRRQAYEQYF.

The chain couples TRBV6-5 to TRBJ2-5; TRBD2 aligns across 8 bases. CDR1 MNHEY and CDR2 SVGAGI come from the germline V gene. The trim removed 6 bases at V and 5 bases at J, leaving 5 bases unmatched. This CDR3 spans 13 amino acids. The CDR3 bases are TGTGCCAGCAGCCGGACTAGCTGGGAGACCCAGTACTTC. It specifies CASSRTSWETQYF.

The rearrangement joins TRBV19 to TRBJ1-1; 8 nucleotides align to TRBD1. Germline CDR1 is LNHDA and CDR2 is SQIVND (reference sequence). V gave up 3 bases and J gave up 6 bases; unmatched junction bases: 6. This CDR3 region has 14 residues. In DNA, the CDR3 is TGTGCCAGTAGTATGGCAGGGGGCGTCGCTGAAGCTTTCTTT. It encodes CASSMAGGVAEAFF.

The chain combines TRBV4-1 with TRBJ2-2, with D possibly being TRBD1 (6 bases). From germline, CDR1 is MGHRA and CDR2 YSYEKL. The V end lost 3 bases, the J end lost 6 bases, and 17 bases lay between the germline ends. The CDR3 is made up of 16 amino acids. The CDR3 nucleotides read TGCGCCAGCAGCCACCCGGGGCAGGGGCAGGCCGGGGAGCTGTTTTTT. It codes for CASSHPGQGQAGELFF.

The chain couples TRBV5-1 to TRBJ2-7, with unresolved D. Germline V CDR1 and CDR2: SGHRS, YFSETQ. Trimming pared 2 bases from V and 2 bases from J, leaving 17 bases between. This CDR3 is 16 amino acids long. The CDR3 sequence: CASSFSVTGTTYEQYF. CDR3 bases: TGCGCCAGCAGCTTCTCGGTGACGGGTACCACCTACGAGCAGTACTTC.

This clone has a handful of counts. The J gene is TRBJ2-7, the V gene TRBV28; D is uncertain. The germline gives CDR1 MDHEN, CDR2 SYDVKM. Trimming pared 7 bases from V and 2 bases from J, leaving 18 bases between. This CDR3 contains 15 residues. CDR3 DNA: TGTGCCAGCACAAACCCCCGCACAGCAACCTACGAGCAGTACTTC. Translating gives CASTNPRTATYEQYF.

The rearrangement joins TRBV11-3 to TRBJ2-2; 8 nucleotides line up with TRBD1. The trim removed 5 bases at V and 6 bases at J, leaving 8 bases unmatched. This CDR3 spans 15 amino acids. The germline gives CDR1 SGHNT, CDR2 YENEEA. CDR3 coding DNA: TGTGCCAGCAGCCCCCGGGGGACAGGTGCCGGGGAGCTGTTTTTT. It yields the protein CASSPRGTGAGELFF.

The chain links TRBV11-2 to TRBJ1-4, with D unclear. Germline V gene sequence: CDR1 SGHAT, CDR2 FQNNGV. Trimming took off 3 bases at V and 7 bases at J, with 15 bases between the two ends. The CDR3 has 15 amino acids. CDR3 coding DNA: TGTGCCAGCAGCTTCGGTCTTCAGGATTTTGAAAAACTGTTTTTT. Its protein product is CASSFGLQDFEKLFF.

Only one count was recorded for this clone. The chain combines TRBV28 with TRBJ2-7; TRBD1 aligns across 10 bases. Germline V gene data show CDR1 as MDHEN and CDR2 as SYDVKM. The junction had 6 bases not matched to a gene; V was cut back by 6 bases and J by 1 base. The CDR3 covers 15 residues. This CDR3 is CASRYPGQGSYEQYF. The CDR3 DNA sequence: TGTGCCAGCAGATATCCGGGACAGGGGTCCTACGAGCAGTACTTC.

This chain connects TRBV18 to TRBJ2-3; the match to TRBD2 covers 9 bases. The length of the CDR3 is 16 residues. Germline-derived CDR1 and CDR2 are KGHSH and LQKENI. V gave up 3 bases and J gave up 2 bases; unmatched junction bases: 6. The CDR3 loop reads CASSPLAGGFTDTQYF. The CDR3, as DNA: TGTGCCAGCTCACCCCTCGCGGGGGGGTTCACAGATACGCAGTATTTT.

The rearrangement links TRBV4-3 to TRBJ2-2, with D tentatively TRBD2 (6 bases). CDR1 is LGHNA, CDR2 YSLEER, per germline. Trimming cost V 0 bases and J 8 bases, with 13 bases left between them. The CDR3 is made up of 15 amino acids. The CDR3 bases are TGCGCCAGCAGCCAAGAAATTGCGGGATGGGGGGAGCTGTTTTTT. Protein: CASSQEIAGWGELFF.

This clone was observed a single time. V is TRBV4-1 and J is TRBJ2-3; D gene unclear. From germline, CDR1 is MGHRA and CDR2 YSYEKL. This CDR3 spans 17 amino acids. Trimming removed 2 bases at V and 3 bases at J, with 18 bases between. The CDR3 region has the DNA TGCGCCAGCAGCCAACGGCATAGAGGTGGTGGGACAGATACGCAGTATTTT. Translated: CASSQRHRGGGTDTQYF.

This chain links TRBV27 with TRBJ1-2; D is perhaps TRBD1 (6 bases). The germline gives CDR1 MNHEY, CDR2 SMNVEV (reference sequence). CDR3 length equals 15 residues. V was shortened by 5 bases and J by 4 bases, with 17 bases between the two germline ends. CDR3 amino acids: CASSPTGNGLYGYTF. The CDR3 DNA follows: TGTGCCAGCAGTCCCACAGGGAATGGTCTCTATGGCTACACCTTC.

V and J are TRBV6-1 and TRBJ2-3; the D is unclear. CDR3 length: 12 amino acids. Germline V gene data show CDR1 as MNHNS and CDR2 as SASEGT. The ends were cut back, 3 bases at V and 7 bases at J, with 8 bases in the middle. The CDR3 protein is CASSERRNTQYF. The CDR3 DNA follows: TGTGCCAGCAGTGAGAGGCGAAATACGCAGTATTTT.

The J gene is TRBJ2-7, the V gene TRBV6-6, with TRBD2 matching 10 bases. CDR1 and CDR2 (germline): MNHNY, SVGAGI (reference sequence). The CDR3 consists of 15 residues. V lost 2 bases and J lost 4; bases outside the gene matches: 5. This chain's CDR3 is CASSYIAGGSYEQYF. In DNA form, the CDR3 reads TGTGCCAGCAGTTACATAGCGGGGGGATCTTACGAGCAGTACTTC.

CDR3 bases: TGTGCCAGCGCTCGGTTCGGAGGGGAAAAACTGTTTTTT. Amino acid sequence: CASARFGGEKLFF. The chain carries TRBV5-6 and TRBJ1-4; D remains unclear. Germline CDR1 is SGHDT and CDR2 is YYEEEE. The ends were cut back, 7 bases at V and 8 bases at J, with 15 bases in the middle. The CDR3 covers 13 residues.

The rearrangement links TRBV18 to TRBJ2-6; TRBD1 aligns across 8 bases. The CDR3 is 17 residues long. The V segment lost 1 base and the J segment 0 bases; nucleotides outside the gene matches: 2. Germline V gives CDR1 KGHSH, CDR2 LQKENI. CDR3 region: CASSPQTGGSGANVLTF. For the CDR3, the DNA is TGTGCCAGCTCACCACAAACAGGGGGCTCTGGGGCCAACGTCCTGACTTTC. The variable domain in full, with the rest retrieved from reference TRBV18 and TRBJ2-6, is NAGVMQNPRHLVRRRGQEARLRCSPMKGHSHVYWYRQLPEEGLKFMVYLQKENIIDESGMPKERFSAEFPKEGPSILRIQQVVRGDSAAYFCASSPQTGGSGANVLTFGAGSRLTVL.

This chain joins TRBV11-2 and TRBJ2-7, with TRBD1 matching 8 bases. Germline V gene sequence: CDR1 SGHAT, CDR2 FQNNGV. The CDR3 is 14 residues long. Trimming removed 5 bases from V and 6 bases from J; junction bases left unmatched: 9. CDR3 nucleotide sequence: TGTGCCAGCAGCCCGGACAGGGTCTCGGCCGAGCAGTACTTC. Encoded protein: CASSPDRVSAEQYF.

V and J are TRBV2 and TRBJ2-5, with D possibly matching TRBD1 (6 bases). The V end was cut by 5 bases, the J end by 5 bases, with 9 bases between. CDR1 and CDR2 from the germline V gene are SNHLY and FYNNEI. This CDR3 comprises 12 residues. CDR3 residues: CASSKRGETQYF. CDR3 DNA: TGTGCCAGCAGTAAAAGGGGGGAGACCCAGTACTTC.